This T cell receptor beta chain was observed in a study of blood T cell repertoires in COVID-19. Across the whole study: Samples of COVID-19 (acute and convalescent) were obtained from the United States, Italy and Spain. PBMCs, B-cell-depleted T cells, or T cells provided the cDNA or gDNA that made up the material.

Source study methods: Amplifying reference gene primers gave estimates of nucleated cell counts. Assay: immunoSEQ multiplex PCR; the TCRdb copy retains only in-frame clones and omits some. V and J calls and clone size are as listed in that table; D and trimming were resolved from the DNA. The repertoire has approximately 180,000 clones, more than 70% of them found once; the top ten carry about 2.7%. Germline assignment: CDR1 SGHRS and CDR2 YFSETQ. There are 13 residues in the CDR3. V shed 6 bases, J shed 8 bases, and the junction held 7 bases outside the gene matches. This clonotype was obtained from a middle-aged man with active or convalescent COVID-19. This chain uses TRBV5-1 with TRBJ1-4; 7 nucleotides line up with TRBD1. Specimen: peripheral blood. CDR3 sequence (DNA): TGCGCCAGCAAGGGGGCCGCGGACGAAAAACTGTTTTTT. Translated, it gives CASKGAADEKLFF.